These 32 T cell receptor beta chains were all obtained from the same sample, sequenced in a study of cytomegalovirus exposure and HLA in healthy donors. A multiplex PCR was run with 60 Vbeta primers and 13 Jbeta primers. Clones were sequenced by immunoSEQ multiplex PCR, and TCRdb holds only the in-frame ones, with some missing. The sample comprises about 130,000 clones, roughly 83% of which are singletons, and 1% to 1.5% rests with the top ten. The specimen sequenced was PBMCs. Every receptor here comes from a girl aged 2 to 10 in good health and CMV-seronegative.

The CDR3 protein is CASSLRDWAPNEQFF. The CDR3 DNA reads TGTGCCAGCAGCCTCCGGGACTGGGCCCCCAATGAGCAGTTCTTC. V usage is TRBV7-9 and J usage is TRBJ2-1; the D gene is possibly TRBD2 (6 bases). V dropped 5 bases and J dropped 6 bases, with 17 bases sitting between them. The CDR3 is made up of 15 amino acids. Germline values: CDR1 SEHNR, CDR2 FQNEAQ (reference sequence).

V usage is TRBV7-2 and J usage is TRBJ2-5, with 10 positions matching TRBD2. J was trimmed by 5 bases and V by 3 bases; bases with no gene match: 12. CDR1 and CDR2 from the germline V gene are SGHTA and FQGNSA. CDR3 length: 17 amino acids. The CDR3 reads CASSFRVAGGPKETQYF. The CDR3 DNA is TGTGCCAGCAGCTTCAGGGTAGCGGGGGGCCCTAAGGAGACCCAGTACTTC.

This sequence joins TRBV4-1 and TRBJ2-7; 11 bases match TRBD1. Trimming cost V 4 bases and J 3 bases; bases outside gene matches: 5. The CDR3 is made up of 15 amino acids. Germline lookup yields CDR1 MGHRA and CDR2 YSYEKL. CDR3 bases: TGCGCCAGCAGCCTATACGGGACAGGGGGCTACGAGCAGTACTTC. Protein sequence: CASSLYGTGGYEQYF.

J is TRBJ1-1 and V is TRBV27; 7 bases are a match to TRBD1. V lost 2 bases, J lost 4 bases, and 1 base stayed unmatched. The CDR3 spans 13 residues. Germline CDR1 and CDR2: MNHEY and SMNVEV (reference sequence). The CDR3 DNA follows: TGTGCCAGCAGTTTACCAGGGGGCACTGAAGCTTTCTTT. Amino acid sequence: CASSLPGGTEAFF.

The V call is TRBV5-1, the J call TRBJ1-1; TRBD1 matches 7 bases. The CDR3 spans 14 residues. CDR1 SGHRS and CDR2 YFSETQ come from the germline V gene. The junction had 8 bases not matched to a gene; V was cut back by 5 bases and J by 4 bases. The CDR3 region has the DNA TGCGCCAGCAGTTCTACAGGGGTGGGCACTGAAGCTTTCTTT. Its protein product is CASSSTGVGTEAFF.

V gene TRBV5-1 combines with J gene TRBJ1-1; the D gene is possibly TRBD1 (5 bases). The germline V gene has CDR1 SGHRS and CDR2 YFSETQ. The V end was cut by 3 bases, the J end by 4 bases, with 13 bases between. This CDR3 is 14 amino acids long. DNA for the CDR3: TGCGCCAGCAGCTCGCAGGGTTTTGGCACTGAAGCTTTCTTT. This codes for CASSSQGFGTEAFF.

The J gene is TRBJ1-5, the V gene TRBV7-2; D possibly corresponds to TRBD1 (5 bases). The V and J ends lost 3 bases and 4 bases respectively, with 7 bases between them. The CDR3 spans 13 residues. Germline assignment: CDR1 SGHTA and CDR2 FQGNSA. This CDR3 reads CASSFDRNQPQHF. DNA of the CDR3: TGTGCCAGCAGCTTCGACAGAAATCAGCCCCAGCATTTT.

The chain combines TRBV28 with TRBJ2-7, with 7 bases identical to TRBD1. This CDR3 spans 15 amino acids. J was trimmed by 3 bases and V by 3 bases; bases with no gene match: 8. CDR1 is MDHEN and CDR2 is SYDVKM in the germline V gene. For the CDR3, the DNA is TGTGCCAGCAGTTTGCGCGGACAGGTCCGCTACGAGCAGTACTTC. Encoded protein: CASSLRGQVRYEQYF.

The rearrangement links TRBV6-5 to TRBJ1-1; D possibly corresponds to TRBD1 (6 bases). The CDR3 consists of 13 residues. CDR1 MNHEY and CDR2 SVGAGI come from the germline V gene. Trimming shortened V by 6 bases and J by 9 bases, and 17 bases separated the two germline ends. The chain's CDR3 is CASSPLNQGKAFF. CDR3 DNA sequence: TGTGCCAGCAGCCCTCTTAACCAGGGGAAAGCTTTCTTT.

This CDR3 reads CASRNRTGETQYF. CDR3 sequence (DNA): TGTGCCAGCAGAAATCGGACAGGAGAGACCCAGTACTTC. The chain links TRBV21-1 to TRBJ2-5; the table assigns TRBD1, which was not confirmed against the DNA. TRBV21-1 is recorded as a pseudogene. CDR3 size: 13 residues.

V usage is TRBV9 and J usage is TRBJ2-5; TRBD1 aligns across 9 bases. This CDR3 contains 17 residues. The V gene's germline CDR1 is SGDLS and CDR2 YYNGEE. V shed 0 bases and J 2 bases; nucleotides not matched to a gene: 8. CDR3 in DNA: TGTGCCAGCAGCGTAGGGGACAGGGTAAAGGGACAAGAGACCCAGTACTTC. Protein: CASSVGDRVKGQETQYF.

The chain recombines TRBV15 with TRBJ2-5, with TRBD1 matching 7 bases. This CDR3 is 14 amino acids long. Germline V gene data show CDR1 as LNHNV and CDR2 as YYDKDF (reference sequence). The V and J ends lost 3 bases and 1 base, in that order; junction bases with no gene match: 2. The CDR3 region is CATSSGTVQETQYF. As DNA, the CDR3 is TGTGCCACCAGCAGTGGGACAGTCCAAGAGACCCAGTACTTC.

The rearrangement uses TRBV7-2 and TRBJ2-7; D is uncertain. The CDR3 has 12 residues. Trimming pared 5 bases from V and 0 bases from J, leaving 5 bases between. Germline-derived CDR1 and CDR2 are SGHTA and FQGNSA. CDR3 in amino acids: CASSPGSYEQYF. For the CDR3, the DNA is TGTGCCAGCAGCCCGGGCTCCTACGAGCAGTACTTC.

The chain links TRBV11-2 to TRBJ2-5; 7 bases are shared with TRBD1. The germline V gene has CDR1 SGHAT and CDR2 FQNNGV. The CDR3 has 16 amino acids. V shed 5 bases, J shed 3 bases, and the junction held 12 bases outside the gene matches. In DNA form, the CDR3 reads TGTGCCAGCAGCACAATAGACAGGGTAATCGAAGAGACCCAGTACTTC. Translation gives CASSTIDRVIEETQYF.

Only one count was recorded for this clone. The chain links TRBV30 to TRBJ1-6, with 8 bases identical to TRBD1. CDR3 size: 15 residues. From germline, CDR1 is GTSNPN and CDR2 SVGIG (reference sequence). V dropped 2 bases and J dropped 11; count of bases not matched to a gene: 11. CDR3 coding DNA: TGTGCCTGGAGTCTACCAACGACAGGGGAGACACCCCTCCACTTT. As protein: CAWSLPTTGETPLHF.

V and J are TRBV6-1 and TRBJ2-4, with TRBD2 as a possible D gene (5 bases). This CDR3 is built from 17 residues. Trimming pared 1 base from V and 0 bases from J, leaving 13 bases between. Looked up from germline, CDR1 is MNHNS and CDR2 is SASEGT. The CDR3 sequence is CASSEVGGLIAKNIQYF. The CDR3 coding sequence is TGTGCCAGCAGTGAAGTTGGAGGACTTATAGCCAAAAACATTCAGTACTTC.

The chain joins TRBV19 to TRBJ1-1, with D possibly being TRBD1 (6 bases). V shed 2 bases and J shed 4 bases, with 14 bases lying between them. This CDR3 has 15 amino acids. The V gene's germline CDR1 is LNHDA and CDR2 SQIVND (reference sequence). The CDR3 DNA follows: TGTGCCAGTAGTATATCCCCGACAGGACTCACTGAAGCTTTCTTT. Translation gives CASSISPTGLTEAFF. Full variable domain (rest looked up from reference TRBV19 and TRBJ1-1): DGGITQSPKYLFRKEGQNVTLSCEQNLNHDAMYWYRQDPGQGLRLIYYSQIVNDFQKGDIAEGYSVSREKKESFPLTVTSAQKNPTAFYLCASSISPTGLTEAFFGQGTRLTVV.

The chain links TRBV6-6 to TRBJ1-5, with D possibly being TRBD1 (6 bases). The CDR3 loop spans 14 amino acids. Germline assignment: CDR1 MNHNY and CDR2 SVGAGI (reference sequence). Trimming pared 6 bases from V and 3 bases from J, leaving 12 bases between. CDR3 loop: CASRDGQTNQPQHF. The CDR3 DNA reads TGTGCCAGCAGGGACGGACAGACCAATCAGCCCCAGCATTTT.

The chain links TRBV28 to TRBJ2-2, with 9 nucleotides matching TRBD2. Unmatched junction bases numbered 18, after V lost 6 bases and J lost 4 bases. CDR1 and CDR2 from the germline V gene are MDHEN and SYDVKM. This CDR3 contains 19 residues. The DNA of the CDR3 is TGTGCCAGCAGCTTCGGTCCCCATAGCGGGAGTAGTAGCACCGGGGAGCTGTTTTTT. Translating gives CASSFGPHSGSSSTGELFF.

This sequence joins TRBV7-2 and TRBJ2-7, with D possibly matching TRBD1 (6 bases). This CDR3 is 16 amino acids long. CDR1 SGHTA and CDR2 FQGNSA come from the germline V gene. The V end was cut by 3 bases, the J end by 0 bases, with 15 bases between. CDR3 coding DNA: TGTGCCAGCAGCTTTTCTGAGACAGGTAACTCCTACGAGCAGTACTTC. The encoded protein is CASSFSETGNSYEQYF. The complete variable domain, with remaining parts taken from reference TRBV7-2 and TRBJ2-7, reads GAGVSQSPSNKVTEKGKDVELRCDPISGHTALYWYRQSLGQGLEFLIYFQGNSAPDKSGLPSDRFSAERTGGSVSTLTIQRTQQEDSAVYLCASSFSETGNSYEQYFGPGTRLTVT.

The V gene is TRBV7-2, the J gene TRBJ2-5; 7 bases align to TRBD1. CDR3 size: 14 residues. V lost 6 bases and J lost 5; bases outside the gene matches: 9. Germline assignment: CDR1 SGHTA and CDR2 FQGNSA. This chain's CDR3 is CASSPQGLGETQYF. CDR3 DNA: TGTGCCAGCAGTCCACAGGGGCTCGGGGAGACCCAGTACTTC.

The chain links TRBV7-2 to TRBJ2-1; TRBD2 matches at 8 bases. This CDR3 is built from 14 residues. J was trimmed by 3 bases and V by 4 bases; bases with no gene match: 2. Looked up from germline, CDR1 is SGHTA and CDR2 is FQGNSA. CDR3 nucleotide sequence: TGTGCCAGCAGCTCGGGGGGGGTCTACAATGAGCAGTTCTTC. Encoded protein: CASSSGGVYNEQFF.

This chain connects TRBV19 to TRBJ1-2; 8 bases fit TRBD1. Germline V gives CDR1 LNHDA, CDR2 SQIVND (reference sequence). The J segment lost 3 bases and the V segment lost 7 bases, leaving 7 bases of the junction unmatched. The length of the CDR3 is 14 residues. CDR3 residues: CASNDRGRDYGYTF. Here the CDR3 DNA reads TGTGCCAGTAACGACAGGGGACGGGACTATGGCTACACCTTC.

The chain employs TRBV2 and TRBJ2-1; 10 nucleotides match TRBD1. This CDR3 is built from 16 residues. V was pared by 4 bases and J by 7 bases, with 10 bases of the junction left unmatched. Germline V lookup: CDR1 SNHLY, CDR2 FYNNEI. This chain's CDR3 is CASSALFDRGLNEQFF. CDR3 in DNA: TGTGCCAGCAGTGCCCTCTTCGACAGGGGGCTAAATGAGCAGTTCTTC.

This chain's CDR3 is CASSLIPRGLGDNEKLFF. CDR3 coding DNA: TGTGCCAGCAGTTTAATTCCCAGGGGGCTGGGAGATAATGAAAAACTGTTTTTT. J is TRBJ1-4 and V is TRBV27; 8 nucleotides agree with TRBD1. CDR1 is MNHEY, CDR2 SMNVEV, per germline (reference sequence). Trimming at V came to 2 bases and at J to 4 bases, leaving 12 bases not matched to a gene. The CDR3 totals 18 residues.

The chain links TRBV10-3 to TRBJ1-6; 8 bases are a match to TRBD1. The CDR3 totals 17 residues. Germline V lookup: CDR1 ENHRY, CDR2 SYGVKD. V was clipped by 5 bases and J by 7 bases; unmatched bases: 13. CDR3 region: CAISPSGGTGENSPLHF. CDR3 coding DNA: TGTGCCATCAGTCCTTCAGGGGGGACAGGTGAAAATTCACCCCTCCACTTT.

The chain links TRBV18 to TRBJ1-5; 8 nucleotides match TRBD1. CDR1 KGHSH and CDR2 LQKENI come from the germline V gene. V shed 2 bases and J 3 bases; nucleotides not matched to a gene: 6. The CDR3 spans 16 residues. DNA for the CDR3: TGTGCCAGCTCACCATTCGGACAGGGCTACAATCAGCCCCAGCATTTT. Translating it yields CASSPFGQGYNQPQHF.

This rearrangement joins TRBV4-1 to TRBJ2-4; 8 bases fit TRBD1. V dropped 0 bases and J dropped 10; count of bases not matched to a gene: 14. Per the germline V gene, CDR1 is MGHRA and CDR2 is YSYEKL. The CDR3 has 17 residues. The CDR3 region is CASSQDRGATGAGIQYF. Here the CDR3 DNA reads TGCGCCAGCAGCCAAGATAGGGGGGCGACAGGGGCAGGGATTCAGTACTTC.

The chain is built from TRBV18 and TRBJ2-1; 10 positions match TRBD2. CDR1 and CDR2 (germline): KGHSH, LQKENI. CDR3 length: 16 amino acids. V dropped 2 bases and J dropped 7; count of bases not matched to a gene: 8. DNA for the CDR3: TGTGCCAGCTCACCAGCTAGCGGGAGTTTCGGGAATGAGCAGTTCTTC. The encoded protein is CASSPASGSFGNEQFF. Drawing the rest from reference TRBV18 and TRBJ2-1, the complete variable domain is NAGVMQNPRHLVRRRGQEARLRCSPMKGHSHVYWYRQLPEEGLKFMVYLQKENIIDESGMPKERFSAEFPKEGPSILRIQQVVRGDSAAYFCASSPASGSFGNEQFFGPGTRLTVL.

This clone appeared a few times. The V gene is TRBV6-1, the J gene TRBJ2-1, with D perhaps matching TRBD2 (5 bases). Trimming took off 7 bases at V and 3 bases at J, with 10 bases between the two ends. The CDR3 consists of 13 residues. CDR1 and CDR2 from the germline V gene are MNHNS and SASEGT. The CDR3, as DNA: TGTGCCAGCATCGGGGTTCTCTACAATGAGCAGTTCTTC. Amino acids: CASIGVLYNEQFF.

This clone has only one observation. The CDR3 DNA is TGCAGCGTGGTGGGACAGGGCCTGCACGAGCAGTACTTC. Its translation: CSVVGQGLHEQYF. The J gene is TRBJ2-7, the V gene TRBV29-1, with 9 bases aligning to TRBD1. CDR1 is SQVTM and CDR2 is ANQGSEA in the germline V gene. CDR3 length: 13 residues. V was clipped by 6 bases and J by 5 bases; unmatched bases: 8.

This rearrangement joins TRBV5-1 to TRBJ2-1; D is possibly TRBD2 (5 bases). The CDR3 spans 16 residues. Germline V gives CDR1 SGHRS, CDR2 YFSETQ. Trimming left V 3 bases short and J 3 bases short, with 16 bases between. CDR3 sequence: CASSSGPQRDYNEQFF. CDR3 nucleotides: TGCGCCAGCAGCTCCGGACCACAGAGGGACTACAATGAGCAGTTCTTC.